A single sample gave rise to the 28 T cell receptor beta chains below, sequenced in a study of cytomegalovirus exposure and HLA in healthy donors. PCR employed 60 Vbeta and 13 Jbeta primers. Here immunoSEQ multiplex PCR was the method, and the copy in TCRdb shows in-frame clones only, minus some. This repertoire includes roughly 190,000 clones. The sample was PBMCs. The source is a man younger than 40 in good health and CMV-seronegative.

The chain joins TRBV5-1 to TRBJ2-7; TRBD2 agrees at 8 bases. V lost 2 bases to trimming and J lost 2 bases; unmatched junction nucleotides: 3. Germline-derived CDR1 and CDR2 are SGHRS and YFSETQ. The CDR3 consists of 14 residues. The CDR3 sequence is CASSFSGAPYEQYF. The CDR3 bases are TGCGCCAGCAGCTTTAGCGGGGCCCCCTACGAGCAGTACTTC.

V is TRBV27 and J is TRBJ2-7; 8 nucleotides agree with TRBD2. The V gene end was trimmed by 2 bases and the J gene end by 2 bases; junction bases not matched to a gene: 17. The CDR3 sequence is 19 residues long. Germline-derived CDR1 and CDR2 are MNHEY and SMNVEV (reference sequence). CDR3: CASSLRAGGAETRTYEQYF. Here the CDR3 DNA reads TGTGCCAGCAGTTTACGCGCGGGAGGAGCCGAAACCCGAACCTACGAGCAGTACTTC.

The V and J genes are TRBV27 and TRBJ1-1, with D maybe TRBD1 (5 bases). This CDR3 region has 14 residues. V was trimmed by 4 bases and J by 6 bases, leaving 15 bases between them. CDR1 and CDR2 from the germline V gene are MNHEY and SMNVEV (reference sequence). The CDR3 DNA reads TGTGCCAGCAGTTCGAATATTCAGGGCGCTGAAGCTTTCTTT. Protein product: CASSSNIQGAEAFF.

This chain joins TRBV5-1 and TRBJ2-2, with D perhaps matching TRBD1 (6 bases). The CDR3 is 14 residues long. From germline, CDR1 is SGHRS and CDR2 YFSETQ. With 0 bases removed from V and 6 bases from J, the gap between germline ends came to 9 bases. CDR3: CASSLVGAPGELFF. The CDR3 DNA follows: TGCGCCAGCAGCTTGGTGGGGGCTCCCGGGGAGCTGTTTTTT.

V gene TRBV29-1 combines with J gene TRBJ1-5, with D possibly matching TRBD1 (5 bases). Germline V lookup: CDR1 SQVTM, CDR2 ANQGSEA. There are 12 residues in the CDR3. V lost 5 bases and J 6 bases, leaving 11 bases between the germline ends. CDR3 sequence: CSVLQGGQPQHF. The CDR3 bases are TGCAGCGTTTTGCAGGGTGGTCAGCCCCAGCATTTT.

The chain has TRBV5-6 and TRBJ1-1; 10 bases line up with TRBD1. Germline-derived CDR1 and CDR2 are SGHDT and YYEEEE. The CDR3 is 14 amino acids. Trimming at V came to 5 bases and at J to 5 bases, leaving 6 bases not matched to a gene. The chain's CDR3 is CASSLDRGQTEAFF. DNA for the CDR3: TGTGCCAGCAGTCTAGACAGGGGGCAAACTGAAGCTTTCTTT.

V usage is TRBV4-2 and J usage is TRBJ1-5; D might be TRBD1 (6 bases). The germline V gene encodes CDR1 LGHNA and CDR2 YNFKEQ. Between the trimmed V and J ends, which lost 0 bases and 0 bases, there was a span of 12 bases. This CDR3 is built from 17 residues. The DNA of the CDR3 is TGTGCCAGCAGCCAAGATATGGACAGACCTAGCAATCAGCCCCAGCATTTT. Amino acid sequence: CASSQDMDRPSNQPQHF.

V gene TRBV9 combines with J gene TRBJ2-1, with 7 bases fitting TRBD1. CDR1 is SGDLS, CDR2 YYNGEE, per germline. This CDR3 is built from 14 residues. V dropped 3 bases and J dropped 7; count of bases not matched to a gene: 7. The CDR3: CASSGGTANNEQFF. The CDR3 DNA reads as TGTGCCAGCAGCGGAGGGACAGCGAATAATGAGCAGTTCTTC.

The chain is built from TRBV7-2 and TRBJ1-6, with D possibly being TRBD1 (6 bases). This CDR3 is built from 17 residues. Between the trimmed V and J ends, which lost 5 bases and 0 bases, there was a span of 14 bases. Germline CDR1 is SGHTA and CDR2 is FQGNSA. In DNA, the CDR3 is TGTGCCAGCAGCCGTCGGACAGTAAGCTCCTATAATTCACCCCTCCACTTT. Amino acids: CASSRRTVSSYNSPLHF.

V is TRBV27 and J is TRBJ1-6, with no clear D. The CDR3 length is 13 residues. V shed 3 bases and J shed 7 bases, with 7 bases lying between them. CDR1 MNHEY and CDR2 SMNVEV come from the germline V gene (reference sequence). The CDR3 nucleotides are TGTGCCAGCAGTTTGGTTCGGAATTCACCCCTCCACTTT. Its translation: CASSLVRNSPLHF.

This rearrangement joins TRBV5-1 to TRBJ1-1, with a tentative D call TRBD1 (5 bases). This CDR3 spans 15 amino acids. V was trimmed by 2 bases and J by 1 base, leaving 12 bases between them. Germline lookup yields CDR1 SGHRS and CDR2 YFSETQ. The CDR3 protein is CASSFPTGSNTEAFF. DNA of the CDR3: TGCGCCAGCAGCTTCCCTACAGGCTCGAACACTGAAGCTTTCTTT.

DNA for the CDR3: TGTGCCAGCCGCGCGGGACAGGGGGCTTACAATGAGCAGTTCTTC. It translates to CASRAGQGAYNEQFF. This chain links TRBV11-3 with TRBJ2-1, with 12 nucleotides matching TRBD1. Looked up from germline, CDR1 is SGHNT and CDR2 is YENEEA. Trimming cost V 8 bases and J 4 bases; bases outside gene matches: 6. The CDR3 is 15 residues long.

V gene TRBV6-6 combines with J gene TRBJ1-2; D is uncertain. The germline V gene encodes CDR1 MNHNY and CDR2 SVGAGI (reference sequence). There are 13 residues in the CDR3. Trimming removed 0 bases at V and 7 bases at J, with 9 bases between. CDR3 sequence: CASSYSQSLGYTF. The CDR3 DNA reads as TGTGCCAGCAGTTACTCCCAGTCGCTTGGCTACACCTTC.

This chain links TRBV27 with TRBJ2-7; 11 nucleotides agree with TRBD1. The CDR3 is made up of 17 amino acids. Losses at the gene ends were 6 bases for V and 2 bases for J; bases not matched to a gene: 12. The V gene's germline CDR1 is MNHEY and CDR2 SMNVEV (reference sequence). CDR3 in DNA: TGTGCCAGCAGACTCAGGACAGGGGGCCTTCCTCCCTACGAGCAGTACTTC. Amino acids: CASRLRTGGLPPYEQYF.

The chain uses TRBV7-8 and TRBJ2-1; 13 bases map to TRBD2. The CDR3 is 17 amino acids. Germline V gene data show CDR1 as SGHVS and CDR2 as FQNEAQ. V dropped 8 bases and J dropped 0; count of bases not matched to a gene: 7. This CDR3 reads CASGTSGVSHSYNEQFF. The CDR3 DNA reads TGTGCCAGCGGGACTAGCGGGGTTTCCCACTCCTACAATGAGCAGTTCTTC. Looking up the rest from reference TRBV7-8 and TRBJ2-1 gives the full variable domain: GAGVSQSPRYKVAKRGQDVALRCDPISGHVSLFWYQQALGQGPEFLTYFQNEAQLDKSGLPSDRFFAERPEGSVSTLKIQRTQQEDSAVYLCASGTSGVSHSYNEQFFGPGTRLTVL.

V usage is TRBV6-6 and J usage is TRBJ2-1; D might be TRBD2 (6 bases). The CDR3 is 14 amino acids. V was cut by 8 bases and J by 7 bases, with 18 bases left in between. The V gene's germline CDR1 is MNHNY and CDR2 SVGAGI (reference sequence). CDR3 in amino acids: CASGRRTDLNEQFF. CDR3 sequence (DNA): TGTGCCAGCGGGAGGCGAACCGACCTAAATGAGCAGTTCTTC.

The rearrangement joins TRBV19 to TRBJ1-3; no clear D gene. The CDR3 consists of 14 residues. Germline-derived CDR1 and CDR2 are LNHDA and SQIVND (reference sequence). Between the trimmed V and J ends, which lost 1 base and 4 bases, there was a span of 8 bases. The CDR3 region has the DNA TGTGCCAGTAGTATAGCCGCAGTCGGAAACACCATATATTTT. Translating gives CASSIAAVGNTIYF.

V is TRBV7-8 and J is TRBJ1-5; D gene ambiguous. The CDR3 contains 15 residues. In germline, CDR1 is SGHVS, CDR2 FQNEAQ. Deletions cut 2 bases from V and 0 bases from J, with 8 bases between. The DNA for the CDR3 is TGTGCCAGCAGCTTATCCAGAAATAGCAATCAGCCCCAGCATTTT. Protein sequence: CASSLSRNSNQPQHF. Drawing the rest from reference TRBV7-8 and TRBJ1-5, the complete variable domain is GAGVSQSPRYKVAKRGQDVALRCDPISGHVSLFWYQQALGQGPEFLTYFQNEAQLDKSGLPSDRFFAERPEGSVSTLKIQRTQQEDSAVYLCASSLSRNSNQPQHFGDGTRLSIL.

The rearrangement joins TRBV10-2 to TRBJ1-4; TRBD1 matches at 7 bases. CDR3 length equals 15 residues. The trim removed 5 bases at V and 8 bases at J, leaving 11 bases unmatched. Germline assignment: CDR1 WSHSY and CDR2 SAAADI. CDR3 sequence (DNA): TGCGCCAGCAGTAAAGGGGGCGCAGGGTCCGAAAAACTGTTTTTT. Its translation is CASSKGGAGSEKLFF.

The chain links TRBV27 to TRBJ1-2; 10 nucleotides agree with TRBD1. Trimming removed 10 bases from V and 9 bases from J; junction bases left unmatched: 17. Germline V gene data show CDR1 as MNHEY and CDR2 as SMNVEV (reference sequence). The CDR3 extends over 15 amino acids. The CDR3 DNA reads as TGTGCCACCTCAACGATCCGGACAGGGGGAACAAGCTACACCTTC. Amino acid sequence: CATSTIRTGGTSYTF.

The genes are TRBV29-1 and TRBJ2-7; the match to TRBD2 covers 14 bases. The germline gives CDR1 SQVTM, CDR2 ANQGSEA. The CDR3 is made up of 14 amino acids. Losses at the gene ends were 7 bases for V and 4 bases for J; bases not matched to a gene: 6. The CDR3 region has the DNA TGCAGCGCCGGACTAGCGGGGGGCTTGTACGAGCAGTACTTC. It translates to CSAGLAGGLYEQYF.

V usage is TRBV29-1 and J usage is TRBJ1-5; possibly TRBD1 for D (5 bases). Germline CDR1 and CDR2: SQVTM and ANQGSEA. Trimming took off 0 bases at V and 7 bases at J, with 19 bases between the two ends. The CDR3 covers 16 residues. CDR3 nucleotide sequence: TGCAGCGTTGAAGAAGAAGGCTGGGGGGGGAGGCAGCCCCAGCATTTT. Protein product: CSVEEEGWGGRQPQHF.

V is TRBV18 and J is TRBJ2-3; D is perhaps TRBD2 (6 bases). The V end was cut by 2 bases, the J end by 5 bases, with 11 bases between. This CDR3 has 14 residues. CDR1 is KGHSH and CDR2 is LQKENI in the germline V gene. CDR3 protein: CASSPTQGGDTQYF. As DNA, the CDR3 is TGTGCCAGCTCACCAACCCAGGGAGGAGATACGCAGTATTTT.

The chain recombines TRBV5-1 with TRBJ1-1; unclear D gene. The ends were cut back, 5 bases at V and 5 bases at J, with 13 bases in the middle. Germline V gene data show CDR1 as SGHRS and CDR2 as YFSETQ. CDR3 length equals 13 residues. The CDR3, as DNA: TGCGCCAGCAGTTACTCCTTAGAGACTGAAGCTTTCTTT. Protein sequence: CASSYSLETEAFF.

This chain joins TRBV18 and TRBJ1-2; 7 bases are shared with TRBD1. V trimming: 3 bases; J trimming: 0 bases; junction bases outside the gene matches: 7. The CDR3 covers 16 residues. CDR1 and CDR2 from the germline V gene are KGHSH and LQKENI. The CDR3 here is CASSPGGQISNYGYTF. CDR3 bases: TGTGCCAGCTCACCGGGGGGACAGATTTCTAACTATGGCTACACCTTC.

This chain links TRBV19 with TRBJ1-2; 7 bases are shared with TRBD1. The V gene's germline CDR1 is LNHDA and CDR2 SQIVND (reference sequence). This CDR3 region has 13 residues. The V and J ends lost 6 bases and 3 bases, in that order; junction bases with no gene match: 4. The CDR3 is CASSPDRDYGYTF. The CDR3, as DNA: TGTGCCAGTAGCCCCGACAGGGACTATGGCTACACCTTC.

The V gene is TRBV7-9, the J gene TRBJ2-3; 11 nucleotides agree with TRBD2. This CDR3 has 15 residues. CDR1 and CDR2 (germline): SEHNR, FQNEAQ (reference sequence). J was trimmed by 4 bases and V by 4 bases; bases with no gene match: 4. The CDR3 DNA sequence: TGTGCCAGCAGCTCGACTAGCGGGGTAGCAGATACGCAGTATTTT. Amino acid sequence: CASSSTSGVADTQYF.

The chain links TRBV7-7 to TRBJ2-5, with 9 nucleotides matching TRBD2. The DNA end is a closer match to TRBJ2-7, so the J assignment may be wrong. This CDR3 comprises 13 residues. Per germline, CDR1 SSHAT and CDR2 FNYEAQ (reference sequence). DNA for the CDR3: TGTGCCAGCAGCTTAGAAGCGGGAGGCGAGCAGTACTTC. This encodes CASSLEAGGEQYF.